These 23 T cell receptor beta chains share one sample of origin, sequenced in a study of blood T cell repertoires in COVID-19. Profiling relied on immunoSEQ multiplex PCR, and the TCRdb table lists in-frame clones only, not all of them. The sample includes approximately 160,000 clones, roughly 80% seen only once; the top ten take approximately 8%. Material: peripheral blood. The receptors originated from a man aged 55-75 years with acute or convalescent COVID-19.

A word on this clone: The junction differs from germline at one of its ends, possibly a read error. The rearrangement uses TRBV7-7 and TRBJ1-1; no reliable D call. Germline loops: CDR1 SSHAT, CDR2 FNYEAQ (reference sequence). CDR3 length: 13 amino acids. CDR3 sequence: CASSLGSDTEAFF. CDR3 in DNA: TGTGCTAGCAGCTTAGGTAGTGACACTGAAGCTTTCTTT.

DNA of the CDR3: TGTGCCAGTAGTAATTGGACACCAGGCAACATTCAGTACTTC. Amino acids: CASSNWTPGNIQYF. V and J are TRBV19 and TRBJ2-4; D perhaps matches TRBD1 (5 bases). CDR3 length: 14 amino acids. Germline lookup yields CDR1 LNHDA and CDR2 SQIVND (reference sequence). V was cut by 4 bases and J by 7 bases, with 14 bases left in between.

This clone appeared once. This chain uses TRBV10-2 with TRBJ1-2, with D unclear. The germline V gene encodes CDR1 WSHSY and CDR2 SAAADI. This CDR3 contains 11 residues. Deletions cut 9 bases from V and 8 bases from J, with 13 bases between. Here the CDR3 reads CASRGPRGYTF. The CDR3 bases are TGCGCCAGTCGAGGCCCCCGGGGCTACACCTTC.

The CDR3 DNA sequence: TGTGCCAGCAGCTTGCACAGCGGGGAGCTGTTTTTT. Encoded protein: CASSLHSGELFF. The V gene is TRBV7-3, the J gene TRBJ2-2; unclear D gene. The CDR3 length is 12 residues. CDR1 and CDR2 from the germline V gene are SGHTA and FQGTGA. With 3 bases removed from V and 7 bases from J, the gap between germline ends came to 6 bases.

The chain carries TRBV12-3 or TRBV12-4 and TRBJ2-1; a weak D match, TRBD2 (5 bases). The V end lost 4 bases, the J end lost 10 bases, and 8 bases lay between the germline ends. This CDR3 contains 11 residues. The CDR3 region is CASSSRGEQFF. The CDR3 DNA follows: TGTGCCAGCAGTTCCCGGGGAGAGCAGTTCTTC.

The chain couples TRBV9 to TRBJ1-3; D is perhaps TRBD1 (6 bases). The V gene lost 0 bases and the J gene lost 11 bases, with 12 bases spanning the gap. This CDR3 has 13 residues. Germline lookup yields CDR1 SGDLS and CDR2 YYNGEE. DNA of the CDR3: TGTGCCAGCAGCGTAGCCCAGGGGCCCCCCATATATTTT. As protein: CASSVAQGPPIYF.

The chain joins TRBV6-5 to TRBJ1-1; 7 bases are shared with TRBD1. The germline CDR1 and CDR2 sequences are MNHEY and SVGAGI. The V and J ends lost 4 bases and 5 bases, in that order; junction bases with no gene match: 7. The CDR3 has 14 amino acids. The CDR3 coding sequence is TGTGCCAGCAGTTGGAACAGGGGAGTTACTGAAGCTTTCTTT. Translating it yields CASSWNRGVTEAFF.

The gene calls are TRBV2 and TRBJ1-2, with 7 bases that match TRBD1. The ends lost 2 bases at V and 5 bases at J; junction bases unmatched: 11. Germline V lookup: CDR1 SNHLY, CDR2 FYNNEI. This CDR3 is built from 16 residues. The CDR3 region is CASSERGSGGYYGYTF. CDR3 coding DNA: TGTGCCAGCAGTGAACGGGGGTCAGGGGGTTATTATGGCTACACCTTC.

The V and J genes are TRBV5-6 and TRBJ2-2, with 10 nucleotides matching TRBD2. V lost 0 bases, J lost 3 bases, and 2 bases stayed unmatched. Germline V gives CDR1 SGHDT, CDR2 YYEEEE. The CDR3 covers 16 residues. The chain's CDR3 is CASSLATSGYTGELFF. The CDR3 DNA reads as TGTGCCAGCAGCTTGGCGACTAGCGGGTACACCGGGGAGCTGTTTTTT.

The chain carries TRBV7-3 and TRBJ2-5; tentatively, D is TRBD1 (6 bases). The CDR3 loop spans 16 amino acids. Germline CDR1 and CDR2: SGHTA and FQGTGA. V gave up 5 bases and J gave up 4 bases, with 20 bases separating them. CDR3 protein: CASSPRGRGSGETQYF. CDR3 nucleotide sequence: TGTGCCAGCAGCCCCCGTGGCAGGGGCTCAGGAGAGACCCAGTACTTC.

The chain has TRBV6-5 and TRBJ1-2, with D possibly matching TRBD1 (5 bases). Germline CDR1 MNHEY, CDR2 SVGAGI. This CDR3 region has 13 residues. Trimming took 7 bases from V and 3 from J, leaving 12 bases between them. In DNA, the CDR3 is TGTGCCAGCACTGGGGCGCCGGACTATGGCTACACCTTC. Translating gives CASTGAPDYGYTF.

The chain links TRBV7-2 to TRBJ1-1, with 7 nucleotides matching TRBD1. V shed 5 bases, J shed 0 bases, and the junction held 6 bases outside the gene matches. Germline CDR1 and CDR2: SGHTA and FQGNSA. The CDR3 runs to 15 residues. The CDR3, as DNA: TGTGCCAGCAGCCCGGGACAGCCCATGAACACTGAAGCTTTCTTT. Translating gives CASSPGQPMNTEAFF.

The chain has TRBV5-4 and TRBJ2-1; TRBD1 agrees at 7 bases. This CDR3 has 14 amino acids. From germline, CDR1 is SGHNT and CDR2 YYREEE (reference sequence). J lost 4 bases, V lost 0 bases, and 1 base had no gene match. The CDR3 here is CASSLGDRYNEQFF. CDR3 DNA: TGTGCCAGCAGCTTGGGGGACAGATACAATGAGCAGTTCTTC.

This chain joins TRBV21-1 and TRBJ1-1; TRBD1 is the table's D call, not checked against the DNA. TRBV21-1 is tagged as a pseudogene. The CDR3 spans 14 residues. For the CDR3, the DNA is TGTGCCAGCAGCGATGGACAGGGGTACACTGAAGCTTTCTTT. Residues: CASSDGQGYTEAFF.

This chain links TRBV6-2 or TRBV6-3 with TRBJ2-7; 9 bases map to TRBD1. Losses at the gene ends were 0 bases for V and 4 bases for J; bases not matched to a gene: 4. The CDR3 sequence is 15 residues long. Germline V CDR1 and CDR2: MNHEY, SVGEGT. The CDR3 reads CASSYSGQGVYEQYF. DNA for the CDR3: TGTGCCAGCAGTTACTCGGGACAGGGTGTGTACGAGCAGTACTTC.

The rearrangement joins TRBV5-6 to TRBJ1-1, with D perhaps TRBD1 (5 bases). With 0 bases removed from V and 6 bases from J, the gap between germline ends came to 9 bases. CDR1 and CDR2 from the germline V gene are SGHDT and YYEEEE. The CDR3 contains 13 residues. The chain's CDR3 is CASSLGGVAEAFF. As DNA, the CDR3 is TGTGCCAGCAGCTTGGGGGGCGTGGCTGAAGCTTTCTTT. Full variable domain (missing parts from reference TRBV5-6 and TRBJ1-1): DAGVTQSPTHLIKTRGQQVTLRCSPKSGHDTVSWYQQALGQGPQFIFQYYEEEERQRGNFPDRFSGHQFPNYSSELNVNALLLGDSALYLCASSLGGVAEAFFGQGTRLTVV.

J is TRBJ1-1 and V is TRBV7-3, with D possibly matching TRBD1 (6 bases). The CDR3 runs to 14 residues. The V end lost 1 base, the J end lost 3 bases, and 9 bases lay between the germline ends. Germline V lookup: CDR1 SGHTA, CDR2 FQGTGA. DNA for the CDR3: TGTGCCAGCAGCTTAAGGGACACGGACACTGAAGCTTTCTTT. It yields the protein CASSLRDTDTEAFF.

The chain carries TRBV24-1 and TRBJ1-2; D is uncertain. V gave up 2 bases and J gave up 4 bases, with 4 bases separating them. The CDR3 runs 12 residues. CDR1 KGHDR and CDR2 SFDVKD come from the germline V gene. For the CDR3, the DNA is TGTGCCACCAGTGATTCTTCCTATGGCTACACCTTC. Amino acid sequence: CATSDSSYGYTF.

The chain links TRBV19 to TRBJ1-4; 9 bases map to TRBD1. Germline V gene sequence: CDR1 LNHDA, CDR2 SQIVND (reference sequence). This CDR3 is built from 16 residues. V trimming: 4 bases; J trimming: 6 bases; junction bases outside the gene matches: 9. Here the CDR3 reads CASSTNRGQGYEKLFF. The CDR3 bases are TGTGCCAGTAGTACAAACAGGGGGCAAGGGTATGAAAAACTGTTTTTT.

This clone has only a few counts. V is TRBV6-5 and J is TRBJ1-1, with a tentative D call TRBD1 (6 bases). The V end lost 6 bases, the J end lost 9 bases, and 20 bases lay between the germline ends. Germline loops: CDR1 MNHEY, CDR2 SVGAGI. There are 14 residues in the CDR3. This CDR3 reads CASRPPGGANQAFF. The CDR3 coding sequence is TGTGCCAGCAGGCCGCCGGGGGGGGCGAACCAAGCTTTCTTT.

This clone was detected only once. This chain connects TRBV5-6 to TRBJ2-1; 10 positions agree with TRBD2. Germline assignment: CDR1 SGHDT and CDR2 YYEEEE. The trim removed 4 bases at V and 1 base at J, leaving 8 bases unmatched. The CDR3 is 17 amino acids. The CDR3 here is CASSTFLTSGSYNEQFF. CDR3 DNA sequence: TGTGCCAGCAGCACCTTCCTGACTAGCGGGTCCTACAATGAGCAGTTCTTC.

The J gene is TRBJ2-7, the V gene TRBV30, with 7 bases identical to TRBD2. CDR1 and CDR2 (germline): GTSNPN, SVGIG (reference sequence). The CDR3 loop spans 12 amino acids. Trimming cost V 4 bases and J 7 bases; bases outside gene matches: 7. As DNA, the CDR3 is TGTGCCTGGATCGGGACTACGGGGGAGCAGTACTTC. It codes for CAWIGTTGEQYF.

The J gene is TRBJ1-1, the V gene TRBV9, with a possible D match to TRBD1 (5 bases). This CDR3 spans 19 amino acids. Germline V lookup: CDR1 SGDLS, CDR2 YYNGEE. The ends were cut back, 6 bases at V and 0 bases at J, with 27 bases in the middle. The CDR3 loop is CASTYTGNRNLTLNTEAFF. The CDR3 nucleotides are TGTGCCAGCACCTACACAGGTAACAGAAACCTCACCCTGAACACTGAAGCTTTCTTT.